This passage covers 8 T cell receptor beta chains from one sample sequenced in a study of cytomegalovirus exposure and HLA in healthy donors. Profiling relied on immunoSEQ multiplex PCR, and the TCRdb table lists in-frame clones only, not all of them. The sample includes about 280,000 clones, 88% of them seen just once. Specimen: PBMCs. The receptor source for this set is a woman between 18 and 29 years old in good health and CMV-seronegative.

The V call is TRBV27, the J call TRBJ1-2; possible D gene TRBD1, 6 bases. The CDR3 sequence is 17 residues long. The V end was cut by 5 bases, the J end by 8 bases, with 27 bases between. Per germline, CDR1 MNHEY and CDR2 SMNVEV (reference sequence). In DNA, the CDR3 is TGTGCCAGCAGTCCACGAAACCCACGTCGACAGGAAGGGGGCTACACCTTC. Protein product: CASSPRNPRRQEGGYTF.

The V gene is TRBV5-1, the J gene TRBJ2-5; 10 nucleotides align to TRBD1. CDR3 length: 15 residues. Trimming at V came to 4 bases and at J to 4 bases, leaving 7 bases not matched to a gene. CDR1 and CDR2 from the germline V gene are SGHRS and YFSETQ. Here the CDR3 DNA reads TGCGCCAGCAGCCCCGGACAGGGGGTGGGAGAGACCCAGTACTTC. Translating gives CASSPGQGVGETQYF. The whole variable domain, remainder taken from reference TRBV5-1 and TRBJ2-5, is KAGVTQTPRYLIKTRGQQVTLSCSPISGHRSVSWYQQTPGQGLQFLFEYFSETQRNKGNFPGRFSGRQFSNSRSEMNVSTLELGDSALYLCASSPGQGVGETQYFGPGTRLLVL.

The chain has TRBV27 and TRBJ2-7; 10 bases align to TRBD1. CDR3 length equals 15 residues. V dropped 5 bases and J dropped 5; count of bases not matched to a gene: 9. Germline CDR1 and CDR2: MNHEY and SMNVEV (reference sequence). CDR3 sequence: CASSVPGTGVNEQYF. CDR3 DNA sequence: TGTGCCAGCAGTGTACCCGGGACAGGGGTCAACGAGCAGTACTTC.

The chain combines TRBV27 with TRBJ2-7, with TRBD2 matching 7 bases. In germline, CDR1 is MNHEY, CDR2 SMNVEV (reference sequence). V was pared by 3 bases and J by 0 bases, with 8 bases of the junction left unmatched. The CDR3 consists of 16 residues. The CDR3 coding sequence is TGTGCCAGCAGTTTGTCGCTAGCGGATCTCTCCTACGAGCAGTACTTC. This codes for CASSLSLADLSYEQYF.

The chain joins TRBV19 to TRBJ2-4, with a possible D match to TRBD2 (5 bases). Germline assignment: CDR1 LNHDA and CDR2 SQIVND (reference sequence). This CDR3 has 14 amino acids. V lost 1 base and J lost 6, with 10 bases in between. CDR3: CASSIVGGTNIQYF. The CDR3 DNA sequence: TGTGCCAGTAGTATAGTAGGAGGTACAAACATTCAGTACTTC.

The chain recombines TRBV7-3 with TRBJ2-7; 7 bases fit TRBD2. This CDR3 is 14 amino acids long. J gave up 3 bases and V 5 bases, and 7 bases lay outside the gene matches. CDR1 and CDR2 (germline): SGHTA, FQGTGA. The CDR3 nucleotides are TGTGCCAGCAGCCTTGCCAGCGGGAACTACGAGCAGTACTTC. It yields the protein CASSLASGNYEQYF.

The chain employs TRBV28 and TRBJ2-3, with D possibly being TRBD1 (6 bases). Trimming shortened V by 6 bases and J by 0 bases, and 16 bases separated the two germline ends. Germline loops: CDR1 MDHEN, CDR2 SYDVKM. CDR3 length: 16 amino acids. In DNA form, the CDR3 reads TGTGCCAGCAGCCCACCCAGGGGTCCAAGCACAGATACGCAGTATTTT. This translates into CASSPPRGPSTDTQYF.

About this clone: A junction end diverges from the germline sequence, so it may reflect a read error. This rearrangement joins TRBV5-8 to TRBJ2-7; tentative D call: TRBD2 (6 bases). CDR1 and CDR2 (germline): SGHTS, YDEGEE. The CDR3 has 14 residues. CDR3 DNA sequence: TGTGCCAGCAGCTTGAGAGGCGGCGGCGACAGTGGGGGGTTC. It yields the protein CASSLRGGGDSGGF. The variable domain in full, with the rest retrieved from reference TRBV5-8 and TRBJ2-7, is EAGVTQSPTHLIKTRGQQATLRCSPISGHTSVYWYQQALGLGLQFLLWYDEGEERNRGNFPPRFSGRQFPNYSSELNVNALELEDSALYLCASSLRGGGDSGGFGPGTRLTVT.